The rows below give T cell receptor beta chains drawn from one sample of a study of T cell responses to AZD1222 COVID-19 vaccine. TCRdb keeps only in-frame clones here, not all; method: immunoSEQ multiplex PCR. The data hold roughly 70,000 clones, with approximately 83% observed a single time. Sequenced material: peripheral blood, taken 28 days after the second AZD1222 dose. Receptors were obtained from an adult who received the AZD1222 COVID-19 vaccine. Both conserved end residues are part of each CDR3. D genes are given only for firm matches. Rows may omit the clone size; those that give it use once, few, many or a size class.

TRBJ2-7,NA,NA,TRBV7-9,CASSLVSLSYEQYF,TGTGCCAGCAGCTTAGTTAGCCTCTCCTACGAGCAGTACTTC
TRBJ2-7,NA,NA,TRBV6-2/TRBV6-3,CASSYTFYEQYF,TGTGCCAGCAGTTATACATTCTACGAGCAGTACTTC
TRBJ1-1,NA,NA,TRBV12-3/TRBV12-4,CASEGLRNTEAFF,TGTGCCAGCGAGGGACTGAGGAACACTGAAGCTTTCTTT
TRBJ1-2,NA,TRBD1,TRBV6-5,CASSYSNRGLGGYTF,TGTGCCAGCAGTTACTCGAACAGGGGGCTTGGTGGCTACACCTTC
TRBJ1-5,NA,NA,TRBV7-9,CASSSQGQPQHF,TGTGCCAGCAGCTCGCAGGGCCAGCCCCAGCATTTT
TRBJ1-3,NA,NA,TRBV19,CASSIATNSGNTIYF,TGTGCCAGTAGTATCGCAACGAACTCTGGAAACACCATATATTTT
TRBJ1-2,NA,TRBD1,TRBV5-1,CASSLGTGQANYGYTF,TGCGCCAGCAGCCTGGGGACAGGGCAAGCTAACTATGGCTACACCTTC
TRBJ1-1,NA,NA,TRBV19,CASIPTRDFLGNTEAFF,TGTGCCAGTATCCCGACCCGGGATTTCCTTGGGAACACTGAAGCTTTCTTT
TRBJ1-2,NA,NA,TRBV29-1,CSVGVSGGNDYTF,TGCAGCGTTGGGGTGTCCGGGGGTAATGACTACACCTTC
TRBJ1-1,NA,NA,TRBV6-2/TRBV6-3,CASSNTGWHTEAFF,TGTGCCAGCAGTAATACAGGGTGGCACACTGAAGCTTTCTTT
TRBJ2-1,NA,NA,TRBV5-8,CASSPFGSGGPAEQFF,TGTGCCAGCAGCCCCTTCGGGTCGGGGGGCCCTGCTGAGCAGTTCTTC
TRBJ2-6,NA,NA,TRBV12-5,CASGLVPTGRWANVLTF,TGTGCTAGTGGTTTGGTTCCAACAGGGCGATGGGCCAACGTCCTGACTTTC
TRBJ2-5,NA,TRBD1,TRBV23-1,CASSQTDTGGTQYF,TGCGCCAGCAGTCAAACGGACACAGGGGGGACCCAGTACTTC
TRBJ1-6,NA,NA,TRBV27,CASSLSGNLHNSPLHF,TGTGCCAGCAGTTTATCGGGGAACCTTCATAATTCACCCCTCCACTTT
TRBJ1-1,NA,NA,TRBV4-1,CASSQDLGASEAFF,TGCGCCAGCAGCCAAGATTTGGGGGCGAGTGAAGCTTTCTTT
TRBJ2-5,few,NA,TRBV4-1,CASSPHPPGGQETQYF,TGCGCCAGCAGCCCCCACCCGCCCGGGGGTCAAGAGACCCAGTACTTC
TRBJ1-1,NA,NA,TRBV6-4,CASSRTPGATEAFF,TGTGCCAGCAGCCGAACTCCAGGGGCCACTGAAGCTTTCTTT
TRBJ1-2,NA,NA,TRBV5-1,CASSLVQGRGYTF,TGCGCCAGCAGCTTGGTACAGGGTCGGGGCTACACCTTC
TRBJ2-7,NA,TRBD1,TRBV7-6,CASSLVTGGSYEQYF,TGTGCCAGCAGCTTAGTGACAGGGGGGTCCTACGAGCAGTACTTC
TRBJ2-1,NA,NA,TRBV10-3,CAISEGGTGADEQFF,TGTGCCATCAGTGAAGGCGGGACCGGGGCGGATGAGCAGTTCTTC
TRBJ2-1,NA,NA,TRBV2,CASSERGASSYNEQFF,TGTGCCAGCAGTGAAAGGGGGGCCAGCTCCTACAATGAGCAGTTCTTC
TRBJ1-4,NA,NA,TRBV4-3,CASSQNRALEEKLFF,TGCGCCAGCAGCCAGAACCGGGCCCTAGAAGAAAAACTGTTTTTT
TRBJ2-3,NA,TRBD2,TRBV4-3,CASSQDWLAGNTDTQYF,TGCGCCAGCAGCCAAGATTGGCTAGCGGGGAACACAGATACGCAGTATTTT
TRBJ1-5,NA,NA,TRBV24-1,CATSDGQLNQPQHF,TGTGCCACCAGTGATGGACAGCTTAATCAGCCCCAGCATTTT
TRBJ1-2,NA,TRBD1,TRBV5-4,CASSSILRDRGEEGYTF,TGTGCCAGCAGCTCCATCCTCCGGGACAGGGGAGAGGAAGGCTACACCTTC
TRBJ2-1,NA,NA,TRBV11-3,CASSLDHEQFF,TGTGCCAGCAGCTTAGACCATGAGCAGTTCTTC
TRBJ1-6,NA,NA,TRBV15,CATSRGGAGQNNSPLHF,TGTGCCACCAGCAGAGGGGGGGCAGGGCAGAATAATTCACCCCTCCACTTT
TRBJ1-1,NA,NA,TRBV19,CASSIVSGGSTEAFF,TGTGCCAGTAGTATAGTCTCCGGGGGGAGCACTGAAGCTTTCTTT
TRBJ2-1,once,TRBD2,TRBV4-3,CASSQERGVTEQFF,TGCGCCAGCAGCCAAGAGCGGGGGGTCACTGAGCAGTTCTTC
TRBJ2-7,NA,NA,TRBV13,CASSSLDYEQYF,TGTGCCAGCAGCTCATTAGACTACGAGCAGTACTTC
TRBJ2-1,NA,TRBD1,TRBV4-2,CASSQKRTGPSYNEQFF,TGTGCCAGCAGCCAAAAAAGGACAGGCCCATCCTACAATGAGCAGTTCTTC
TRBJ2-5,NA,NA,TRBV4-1,CASSQSLGEETQYF,TGCGCCAGCAGCCAAAGTTTGGGAGAAGAGACCCAGTACTTC
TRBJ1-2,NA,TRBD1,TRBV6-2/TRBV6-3,CASSLQGALHYGYTF,TGTGCCAGCAGTCTTCAGGGGGCGCTTCACTATGGCTACACCTTC
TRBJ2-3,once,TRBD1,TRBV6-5,CASRRQGSTDTQYF,TGTGCCAGCAGGCGACAGGGGAGCACAGATACGCAGTATTTT
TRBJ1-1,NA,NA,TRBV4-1,CASSPGVMNTEAFF,TGCGCCAGCTCCCCGGGGGTTATGAACACTGAAGCTTTCTTT
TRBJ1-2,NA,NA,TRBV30,CAWRDPPFGYTF,TGTGCCTGGAGGGACCCTCCATTCGGCTACACCTTC
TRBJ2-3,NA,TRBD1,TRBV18,CASSPDRELTDTQYF,TGTGCCAGCTCACCAGACAGGGAATTAACAGATACGCAGTATTTT
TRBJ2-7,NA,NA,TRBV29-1,CSVVYGGYEQYF,TGCAGCGTCGTCTATGGGGGGTACGAGCAGTACTTC
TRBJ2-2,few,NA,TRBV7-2,CASSLDPPQYTGELFF,TGTGCCAGCAGCTTAGACCCCCCTCAGTACACCGGGGAGCTGTTTTTT
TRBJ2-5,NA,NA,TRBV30,CAWSLRGETQYF,TGTGCCTGGAGCCTAAGAGGAGAGACCCAGTACTTC
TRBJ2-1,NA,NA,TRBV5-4,CASSRQGGVSEQFF,TGTGCCAGCAGTCGACAAGGGGGGGTGAGTGAGCAGTTCTTC
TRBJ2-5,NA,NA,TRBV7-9,CASSSQTQYF,TGTGCCAGCAGCTCCCAGACCCAGTACTTC
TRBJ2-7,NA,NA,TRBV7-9,CASSHPGQQYF,TGTGCCAGCAGCCACCCGGGGCAGCAGTACTTC
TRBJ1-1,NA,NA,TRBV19,CASSIGVGGPMNTEAFF,TGTGCCAGTAGTATAGGAGTGGGGGGGCCGATGAACACTGAAGCTTTCTTT
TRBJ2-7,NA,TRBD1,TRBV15,CATSRDRGREQYF,TGTGCCACCAGCAGAGACAGGGGGCGTGAGCAGTACTTC
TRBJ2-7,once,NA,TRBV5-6,CASSPTRAGLSSEQYF,TGTGCCAGCAGCCCGACAAGGGCAGGGCTATCCTCCGAGCAGTACTTC
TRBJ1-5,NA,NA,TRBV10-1,CASSGWDERNQPQHF,TGCGCCAGCAGTGGATGGGACGAGCGGAATCAGCCCCAGCATTTT
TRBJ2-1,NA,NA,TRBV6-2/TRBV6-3,CASSRGYNEQFF,TGTGCCAGCAGTCGGGGGTACAATGAGCAGTTCTTC
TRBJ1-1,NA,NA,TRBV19,CASSISTHSENTEAFF,TGTGCCAGTAGTATCTCGACTCATTCCGAGAACACTGAAGCTTTCTTT
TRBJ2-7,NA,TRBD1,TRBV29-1,CSVDTRGQGNDEQYF,TGCAGCGTTGACACTCGGGGACAGGGAAACGACGAGCAGTACTTC
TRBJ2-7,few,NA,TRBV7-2,CASSPTGPLDYEQYF,TGTGCCAGCAGCCCGACCGGCCCCCTCGACTACGAGCAGTACTTC
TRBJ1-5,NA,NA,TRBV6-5,CASSYEPAWPQHF,TGTGCCAGCAGTTACGAGCCGGCCTGGCCCCAGCATTTT
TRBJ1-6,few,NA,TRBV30,CAWGTPIIEPLHF,TGTGCCTGGGGTACCCCCATCATCGAACCCCTCCACTTT
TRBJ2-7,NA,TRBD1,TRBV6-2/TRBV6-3,CASSTRQGTYEQYF,TGTGCCAGCAGTACCCGACAGGGGACCTACGAGCAGTACTTC
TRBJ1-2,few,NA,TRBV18,CASSLDSQLWSYTF,TGTGCCAGCTCACTGGACTCTCAACTATGGAGCTACACCTTC